This record looks at one TCR beta chain sequence and its context. Sample time point: persistent/refractory GD, antithyroid drugs over 5 years with positive TRAb. RNA from PBMCs was the source of the TCR library. This sample was taken from a study of regulatory T cells in long-lasting Graves disease. CDR1 and CDR2 (germline): SGHTA, FQGNSA. The CDR3 is 15 amino acids. Unmatched junction bases numbered 8, after V lost 5 bases and J lost 4 bases. Construction of the TCR beta libraries employed iRepertoire HTBI primers in conjunction with Arm-PCR of CDR3 regions. One entry per CDR3 protein, called by TCRdb with MiXCR from the multiplex PCR reads. Of a few hundred thousand distinct CDR3 sequences in the sample, roughly 22% were seen once.

The rearrangement links TRBV7-2 to TRBJ1-3, with 7 positions matching TRBD1. The starting material was peripheral blood mononuclear cells (PBMCs), obtained when the disease was refractory, from a patient treated with antithyroid drugs. The clonotype originates from a female donor with Graves disease. The CDR3 DNA sequence: TGTGCCAGCAGCATCTACAGGGGAGGAGGAAACACCATATATTTT. As protein: CASSIYRGGGNTIYF.